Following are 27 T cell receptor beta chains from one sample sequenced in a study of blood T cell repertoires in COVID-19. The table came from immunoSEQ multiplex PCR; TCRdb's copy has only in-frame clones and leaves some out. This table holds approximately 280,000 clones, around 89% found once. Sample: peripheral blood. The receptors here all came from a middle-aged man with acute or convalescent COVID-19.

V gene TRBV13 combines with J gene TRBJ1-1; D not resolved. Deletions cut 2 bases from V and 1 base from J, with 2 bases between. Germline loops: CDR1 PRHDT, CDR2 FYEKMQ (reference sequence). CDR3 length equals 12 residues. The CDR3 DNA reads TGTGCCAGCAGCTTACAGAACACTGAAGCTTTCTTT. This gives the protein CASSLQNTEAFF. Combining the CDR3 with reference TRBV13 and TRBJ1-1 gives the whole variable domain AAGVIQSPRHLIKEKRETATLKCYPIPRHDTVYWYQQGPGQDPQFLISFYEKMQSDKGSIPDRFSAQQFSDYHSELNMSSLELGDSALYFCASSLQNTEAFFGQGTRLTVV.

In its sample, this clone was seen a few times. CDR3 in amino acids: CASSLNTEKLFF. CDR3 coding DNA: TGTGCCAGCAGTTTAAATACAGAAAAACTGTTTTTT. The rearrangement joins TRBV7-2 to TRBJ1-4; D gene ambiguous. The CDR3 totals 12 residues. CDR1 SGHTA and CDR2 FQGNSA come from the germline V gene. The V gene lost 6 bases and the J gene lost 8 bases, with 10 bases spanning the gap.

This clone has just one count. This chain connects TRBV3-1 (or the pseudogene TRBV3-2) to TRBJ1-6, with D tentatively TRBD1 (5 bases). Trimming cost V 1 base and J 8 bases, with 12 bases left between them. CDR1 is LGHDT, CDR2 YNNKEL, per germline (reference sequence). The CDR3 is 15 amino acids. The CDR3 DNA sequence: TGTGCCAGCAGCCAAGGGGGCGGATTCGATTCACCCCTCCACTTT. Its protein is CASSQGGGFDSPLHF.

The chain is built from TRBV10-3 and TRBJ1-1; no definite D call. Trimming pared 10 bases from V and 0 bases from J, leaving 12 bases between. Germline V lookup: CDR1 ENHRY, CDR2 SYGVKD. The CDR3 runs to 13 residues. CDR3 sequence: CATVPRLNTEAFF. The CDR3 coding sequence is TGTGCCACAGTCCCCAGGTTGAACACTGAAGCTTTCTTT.

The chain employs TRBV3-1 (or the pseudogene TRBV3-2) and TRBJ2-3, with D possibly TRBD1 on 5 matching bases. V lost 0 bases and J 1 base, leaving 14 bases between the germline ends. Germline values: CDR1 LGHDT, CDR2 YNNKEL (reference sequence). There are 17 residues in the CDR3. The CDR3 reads CASSQDPSFRGTDTQYF. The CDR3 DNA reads TGTGCCAGCAGCCAAGACCCCTCCTTCAGGGGCACAGATACGCAGTATTTT.

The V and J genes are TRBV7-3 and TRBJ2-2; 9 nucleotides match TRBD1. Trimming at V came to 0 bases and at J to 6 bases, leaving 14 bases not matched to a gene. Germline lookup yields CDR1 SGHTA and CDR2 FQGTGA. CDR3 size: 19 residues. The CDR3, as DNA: TGTGCCAGCAGCTTAACGGGGGTAGGGACAGGGAAGTTTCCCGGGGAGCTGTTTTTT. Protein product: CASSLTGVGTGKFPGELFF.

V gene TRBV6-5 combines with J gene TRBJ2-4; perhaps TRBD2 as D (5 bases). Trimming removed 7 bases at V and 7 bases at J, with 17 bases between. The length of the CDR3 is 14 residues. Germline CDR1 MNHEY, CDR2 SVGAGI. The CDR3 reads CASNWTPLGNIQYF. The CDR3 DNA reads TGTGCCAGCAATTGGACTCCCCTCGGGAACATTCAGTACTTC.

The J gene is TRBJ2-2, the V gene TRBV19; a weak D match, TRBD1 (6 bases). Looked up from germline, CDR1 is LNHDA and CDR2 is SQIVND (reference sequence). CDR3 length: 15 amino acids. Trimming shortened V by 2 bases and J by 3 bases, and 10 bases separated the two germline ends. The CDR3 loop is CASSIQPGDTGELFF. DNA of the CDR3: TGTGCCAGTAGTATACAGCCAGGGGACACCGGGGAGCTGTTTTTT.

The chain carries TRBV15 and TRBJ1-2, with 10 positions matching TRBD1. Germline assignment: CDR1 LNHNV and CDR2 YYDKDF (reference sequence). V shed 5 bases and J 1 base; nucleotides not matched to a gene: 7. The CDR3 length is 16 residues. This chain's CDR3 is CATSGGQGENNYGYTF. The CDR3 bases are TGTGCCACCAGCGGAGGACAGGGGGAAAATAACTATGGCTACACCTTC.

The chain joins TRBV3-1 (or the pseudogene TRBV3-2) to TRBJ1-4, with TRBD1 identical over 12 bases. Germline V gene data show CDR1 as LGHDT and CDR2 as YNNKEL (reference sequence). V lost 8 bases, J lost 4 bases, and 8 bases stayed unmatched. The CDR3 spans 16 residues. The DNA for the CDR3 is TGTGCCAGCGGAACCGGGACAGGGGGCTATAATGAAAAACTGTTTTTT. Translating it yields CASGTGTGGYNEKLFF.

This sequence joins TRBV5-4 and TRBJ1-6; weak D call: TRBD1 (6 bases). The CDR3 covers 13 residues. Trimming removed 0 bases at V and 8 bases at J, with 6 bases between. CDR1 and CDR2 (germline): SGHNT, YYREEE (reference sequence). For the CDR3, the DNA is TGTGCCAGCAGCTTGGAGGGGGATTCACCCCTCCACTTT. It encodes CASSLEGDSPLHF.

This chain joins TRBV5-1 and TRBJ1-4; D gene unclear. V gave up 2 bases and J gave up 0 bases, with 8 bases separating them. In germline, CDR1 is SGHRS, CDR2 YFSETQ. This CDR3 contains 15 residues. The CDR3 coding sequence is TGCGCCAGCAGCTTCACGACAACAACTAATGAAAAACTGTTTTTT. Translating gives CASSFTTTTNEKLFF.

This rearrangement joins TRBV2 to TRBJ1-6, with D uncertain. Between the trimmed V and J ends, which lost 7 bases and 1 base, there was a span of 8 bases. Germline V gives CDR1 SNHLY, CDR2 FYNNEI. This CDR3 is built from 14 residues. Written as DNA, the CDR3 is TGTGCCAGCACGTATTCGTCCTATAATTCACCCCTCCACTTT. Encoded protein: CASTYSSYNSPLHF.

DNA for the CDR3: TGTGCCAGCAGTAAACGGACAGAAAATTCACCCCTCCACTTT. It specifies CASSKRTENSPLHF. The chain joins TRBV6-5 to TRBJ1-6, with TRBD1 as a possible D gene (6 bases). V dropped 5 bases and J dropped 7 bases, with 12 bases sitting between them. Germline CDR1 is MNHEY and CDR2 is SVGAGI. The CDR3 length is 14 residues.

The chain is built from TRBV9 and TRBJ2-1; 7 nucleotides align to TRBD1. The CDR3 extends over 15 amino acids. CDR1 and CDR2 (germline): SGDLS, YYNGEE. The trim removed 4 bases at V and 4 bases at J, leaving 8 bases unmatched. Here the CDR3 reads CASSPRGQPYNEQFF. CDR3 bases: TGTGCCAGCAGCCCCCGGGGACAGCCATACAATGAGCAGTTCTTC.

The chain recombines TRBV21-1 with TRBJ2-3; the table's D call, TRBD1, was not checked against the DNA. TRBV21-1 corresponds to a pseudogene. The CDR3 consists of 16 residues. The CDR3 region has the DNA TGTGCCAGCAGCAAAGAGGAGAAGGGGCGTGACGGTACGCAGTATTTT. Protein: CASSKEEKGRDGTQYF.

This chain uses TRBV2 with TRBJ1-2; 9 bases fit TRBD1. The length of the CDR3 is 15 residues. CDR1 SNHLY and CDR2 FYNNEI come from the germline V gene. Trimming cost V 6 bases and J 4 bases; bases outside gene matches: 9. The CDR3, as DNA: TGTGCCAGCAGAGAGGGACAGGGAGCTTCCTATGGCTACACCTTC. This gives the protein CASREGQGASYGYTF.

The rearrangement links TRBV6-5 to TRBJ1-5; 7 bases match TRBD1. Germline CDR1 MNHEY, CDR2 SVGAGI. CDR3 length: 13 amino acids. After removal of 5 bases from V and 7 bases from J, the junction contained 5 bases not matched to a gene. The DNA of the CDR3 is TGTGCCAGCAGTCGACAGGGTGGACAGCCCCAGCATTTT. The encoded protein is CASSRQGGQPQHF.

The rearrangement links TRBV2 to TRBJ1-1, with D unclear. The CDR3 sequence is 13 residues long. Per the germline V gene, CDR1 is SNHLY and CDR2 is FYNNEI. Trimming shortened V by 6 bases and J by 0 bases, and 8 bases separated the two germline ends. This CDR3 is CASRYSLNTEAFF. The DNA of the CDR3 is TGTGCCAGCAGATACAGTCTGAACACTGAAGCTTTCTTT. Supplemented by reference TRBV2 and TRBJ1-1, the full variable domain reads EPEVTQTPSHQVTQMGQEVILRCVPISNHLYFYWYRQILGQKVEFLVSFYNNEISEKSEIFDDQFSVERPDGSNFTLKIRSTKLEDSAMYFCASRYSLNTEAFFGQGTRLTVV.

CDR3 sequence: CASSLGARSDNEQFF. CDR3 coding DNA: TGTGCCAGCAGCTTGGGGGCAAGATCGGACAATGAGCAGTTCTTC. The chain employs TRBV5-4 and TRBJ2-1; no clear D gene. CDR1 and CDR2 from the germline V gene are SGHNT and YYREEE (reference sequence). This CDR3 comprises 15 residues. V lost 0 bases, J lost 5 bases, and 12 bases lay in between.

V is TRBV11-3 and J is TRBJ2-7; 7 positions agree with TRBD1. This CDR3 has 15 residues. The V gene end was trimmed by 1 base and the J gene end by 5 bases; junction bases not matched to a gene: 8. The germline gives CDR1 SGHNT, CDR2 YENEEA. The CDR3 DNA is TGTGCCAGCAGCTTAGGGGTGGGACAGTCCCACGAGCAGTACTTC. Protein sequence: CASSLGVGQSHEQYF.

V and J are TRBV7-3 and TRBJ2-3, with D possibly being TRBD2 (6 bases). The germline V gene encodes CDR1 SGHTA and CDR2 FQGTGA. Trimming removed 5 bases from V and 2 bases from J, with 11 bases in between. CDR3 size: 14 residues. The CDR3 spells CASSTGTPTDTQYF. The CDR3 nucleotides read TGTGCCAGCAGCACCGGGACTCCCACAGATACGCAGTATTTT.

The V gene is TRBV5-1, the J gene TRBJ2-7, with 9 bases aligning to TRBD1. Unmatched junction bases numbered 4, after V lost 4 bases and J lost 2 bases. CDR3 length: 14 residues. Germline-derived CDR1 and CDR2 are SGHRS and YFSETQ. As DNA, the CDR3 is TGCGCCAGCAGCCACCGGGACAGGGCCTACGAGCAGTACTTC. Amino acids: CASSHRDRAYEQYF. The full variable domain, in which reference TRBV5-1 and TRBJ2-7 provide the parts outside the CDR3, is KAGVTQTPRYLIKTRGQQVTLSCSPISGHRSVSWYQQTPGQGLQFLFEYFSETQRNKGNFPGRFSGRQFSNSRSEMNVSTLELGDSALYLCASSHRDRAYEQYFGPGTRLTVT.

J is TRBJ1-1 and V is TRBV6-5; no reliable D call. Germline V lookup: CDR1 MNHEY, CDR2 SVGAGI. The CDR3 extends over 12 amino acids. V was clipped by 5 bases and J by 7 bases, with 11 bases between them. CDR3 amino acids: CASSPASDEAFF. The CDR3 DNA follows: TGTGCCAGCAGTCCTGCGTCCGATGAAGCTTTCTTT.

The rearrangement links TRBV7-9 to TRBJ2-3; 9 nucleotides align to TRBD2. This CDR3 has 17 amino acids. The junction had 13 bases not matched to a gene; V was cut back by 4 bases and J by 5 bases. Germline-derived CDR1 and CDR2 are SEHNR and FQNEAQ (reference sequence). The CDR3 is CASSSYEAGGPGDTQYF. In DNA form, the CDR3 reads TGTGCCAGCAGCTCCTACGAGGCGGGGGGGCCAGGAGATACGCAGTATTTT.

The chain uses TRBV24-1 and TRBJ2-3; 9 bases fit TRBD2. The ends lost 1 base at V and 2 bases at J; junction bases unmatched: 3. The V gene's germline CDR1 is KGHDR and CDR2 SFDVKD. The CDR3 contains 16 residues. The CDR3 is CATSDLSGGTTDTQYF. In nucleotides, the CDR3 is TGTGCCACCAGTGATTTAAGCGGGGGGACCACAGATACGCAGTATTTT.

CDR3 protein: CATSRDLEHTIYF. CDR3 nucleotide sequence: TGTGCCACCAGCAGGGACTTGGAACACACCATATATTTT. This rearrangement joins TRBV15 to TRBJ1-3; D is undetermined. Trimming removed 3 bases at V and 8 bases at J, with 11 bases between. The CDR3 totals 13 residues. Germline V gene lookup returns CDR1 LNHNV and CDR2 YYDKDF (reference sequence).